This T cell receptor (beta chain) was retrieved from a study of cytomegalovirus exposure and HLA in healthy donors. Points from the study as a whole: Because they were indistinguishable, some V segments, including TRBV6-2 and TRBV6-3, were excluded. Later on, an analysis showed TCR association rates differing by HLA locus, with DRB1 the most and HLA-C the fewest. Analyzed later, most CMV-associated TCR beta chains appeared HLA-restricted. Despite most TCR sequences being rare, some public TCRs occurred in many donors.

Germline CDR1 reads MGHRA; CDR2 reads YSYEKL. The CDR3 is 17 residues long. J gave up 2 bases and V 4 bases, and 11 bases lay outside the gene matches. Researchers ran the PCR with 60 Vbeta and 13 Jbeta primers. Profiled with immunoSEQ multiplex PCR; TCRdb holds only in-frame clones, not every one. The top ten hold 15% to 20% of the sample, which has tens of thousands of clones, around 72% seen once. On this clone: Its antigen is still unknown.

The TCR comes from a woman aged 40 to 50 in good health and CMV-seropositive. Sequenced input: PBMCs. This chain joins TRBV4-1 and TRBJ2-3; 8 bases agree with TRBD2. CDR3 sequence: CASSLAGASGFTDTQYF. The CDR3 DNA follows: TGCGCCAGCAGCCTCGCGGGGGCTAGCGGGTTCACAGATACGCAGTATTTT.